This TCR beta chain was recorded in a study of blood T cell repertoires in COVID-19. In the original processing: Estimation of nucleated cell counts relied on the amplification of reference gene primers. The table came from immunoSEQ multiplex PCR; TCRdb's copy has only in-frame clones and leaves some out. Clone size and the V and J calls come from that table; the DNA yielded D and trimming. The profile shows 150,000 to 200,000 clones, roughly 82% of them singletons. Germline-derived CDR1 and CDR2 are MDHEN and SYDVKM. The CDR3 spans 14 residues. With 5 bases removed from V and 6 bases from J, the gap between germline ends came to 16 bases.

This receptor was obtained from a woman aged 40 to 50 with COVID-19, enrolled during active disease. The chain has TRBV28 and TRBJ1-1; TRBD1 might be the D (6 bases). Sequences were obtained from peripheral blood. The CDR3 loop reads CASSVDRPGAEAFF. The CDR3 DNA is TGTGCCAGCAGTGTCGACAGGCCTGGGGCTGAAGCTTTCTTT.